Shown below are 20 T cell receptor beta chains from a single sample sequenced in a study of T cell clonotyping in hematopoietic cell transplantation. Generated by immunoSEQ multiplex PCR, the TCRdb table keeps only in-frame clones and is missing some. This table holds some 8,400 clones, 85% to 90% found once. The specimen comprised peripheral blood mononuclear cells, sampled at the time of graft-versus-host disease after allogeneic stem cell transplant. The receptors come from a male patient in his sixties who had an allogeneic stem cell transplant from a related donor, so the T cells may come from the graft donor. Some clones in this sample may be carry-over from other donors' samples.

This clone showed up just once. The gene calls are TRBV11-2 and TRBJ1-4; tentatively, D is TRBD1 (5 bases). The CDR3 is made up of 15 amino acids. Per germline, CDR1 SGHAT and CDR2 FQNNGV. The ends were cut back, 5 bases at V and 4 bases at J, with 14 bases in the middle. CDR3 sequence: CASSPIGGFNEKLFF. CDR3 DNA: TGTGCCAGCAGCCCAATCGGGGGGTTTAATGAAAAACTGTTTTTT. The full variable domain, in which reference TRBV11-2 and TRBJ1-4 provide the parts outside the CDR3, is EAGVAQSPRYKIIEKRQSVAFWCNPISGHATLYWYQQILGQGPKLLIQFQNNGVVDDSQLPKDRFSAERLKGVDSTLKIQPAKLEDSAVYLCASSPIGGFNEKLFFGSGTQLSVL.

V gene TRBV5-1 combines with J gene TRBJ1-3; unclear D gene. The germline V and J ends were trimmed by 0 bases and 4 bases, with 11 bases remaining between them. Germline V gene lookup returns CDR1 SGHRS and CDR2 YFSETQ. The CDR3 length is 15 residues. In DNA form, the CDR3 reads TGCGCCAGCAGCTTGGGAGGGAGCGAGGGAAACACCATATATTTT. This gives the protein CASSLGGSEGNTIYF. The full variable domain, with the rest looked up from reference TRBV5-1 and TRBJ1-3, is KAGVTQTPRYLIKTRGQQVTLSCSPISGHRSVSWYQQTPGQGLQFLFEYFSETQRNKGNFPGRFSGRQFSNSRSEMNVSTLELGDSALYLCASSLGGSEGNTIYFGEGSWLTVV.

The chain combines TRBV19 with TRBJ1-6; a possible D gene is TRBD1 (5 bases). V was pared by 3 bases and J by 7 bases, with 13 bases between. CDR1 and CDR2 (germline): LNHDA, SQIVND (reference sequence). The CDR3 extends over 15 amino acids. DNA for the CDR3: TGTGCCAGTAGTATTCCCCGCAGGGAAAATTCACCCCTCCACTTT. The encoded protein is CASSIPRRENSPLHF.

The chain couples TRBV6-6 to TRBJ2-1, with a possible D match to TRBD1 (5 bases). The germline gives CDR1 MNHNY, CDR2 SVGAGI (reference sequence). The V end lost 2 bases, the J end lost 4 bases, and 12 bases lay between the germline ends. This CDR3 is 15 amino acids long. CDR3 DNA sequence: TGTGCCAGCAGTTACGCGGACAACCGATACAATGAGCAGTTCTTC. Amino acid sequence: CASSYADNRYNEQFF.

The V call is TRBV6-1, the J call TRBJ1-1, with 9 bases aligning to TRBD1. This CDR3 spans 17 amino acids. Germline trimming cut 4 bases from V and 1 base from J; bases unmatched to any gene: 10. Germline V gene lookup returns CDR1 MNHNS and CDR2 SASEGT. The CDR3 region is CASSGPTGGVENTEAFF. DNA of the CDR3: TGTGCCAGCAGTGGCCCGACAGGGGGTGTAGAGAACACTGAAGCTTTCTTT.

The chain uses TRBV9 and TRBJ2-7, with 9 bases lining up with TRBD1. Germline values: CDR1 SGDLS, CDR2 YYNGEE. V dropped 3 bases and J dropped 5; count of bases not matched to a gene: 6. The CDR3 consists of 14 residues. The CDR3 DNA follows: TGTGCCAGCAGCGGTACAGGGGGCCGCGACGAGCAGTACTTC. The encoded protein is CASSGTGGRDEQYF.

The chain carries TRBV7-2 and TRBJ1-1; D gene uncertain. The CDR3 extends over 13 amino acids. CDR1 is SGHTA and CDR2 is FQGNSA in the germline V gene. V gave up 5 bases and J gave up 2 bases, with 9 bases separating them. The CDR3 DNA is TGTGCCAGCAGCCCTTACCTAAACACTGAAGCTTTCTTT. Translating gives CASSPYLNTEAFF.

The CDR3 DNA sequence: TGTGCCAGCAAGACCGGCCGGGGCTATGGCTACACCTTC. Translation gives CASKTGRGYGYTF. The V gene is TRBV27, the J gene TRBJ1-2; D remains unclear. The CDR3 runs to 13 residues. The V end was cut by 7 bases, the J end by 4 bases, with 13 bases between. Germline CDR1 MNHEY, CDR2 SMNVEV (reference sequence).

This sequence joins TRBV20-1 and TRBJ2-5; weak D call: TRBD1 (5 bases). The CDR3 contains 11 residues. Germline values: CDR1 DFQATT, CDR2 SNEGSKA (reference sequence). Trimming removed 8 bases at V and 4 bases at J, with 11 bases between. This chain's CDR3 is CSRGSRETQYF. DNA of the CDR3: TGCAGTAGGGGCTCAAGAGAGACCCAGTACTTC.

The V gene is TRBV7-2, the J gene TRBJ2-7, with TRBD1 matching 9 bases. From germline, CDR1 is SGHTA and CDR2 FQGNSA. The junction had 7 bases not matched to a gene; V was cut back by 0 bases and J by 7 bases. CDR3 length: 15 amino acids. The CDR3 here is CASSLALDRGYEQYF. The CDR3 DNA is TGTGCCAGCAGCTTAGCGCTCGACAGGGGGTATGAGCAGTACTTC.

The DNA for the CDR3 is TGTGCCAGCAGCCCGAAGGGACAGGGGGATAATTCACCCCTCCACTTT. This sequence encodes CASSPKGQGDNSPLHF. The chain recombines TRBV9 with TRBJ1-6; 11 bases align to TRBD1. The CDR3 has 16 amino acids. The J segment lost 5 bases and the V segment lost 4 bases, leaving 5 bases of the junction unmatched. Germline V lookup: CDR1 SGDLS, CDR2 YYNGEE.

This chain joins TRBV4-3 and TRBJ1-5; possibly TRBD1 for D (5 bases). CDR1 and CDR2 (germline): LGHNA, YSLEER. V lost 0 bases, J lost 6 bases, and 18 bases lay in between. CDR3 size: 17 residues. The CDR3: CASSQEFIQGEAQPQHF. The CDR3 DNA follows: TGCGCCAGCAGCCAAGAATTTATTCAGGGAGAGGCTCAGCCCCAGCATTTT.

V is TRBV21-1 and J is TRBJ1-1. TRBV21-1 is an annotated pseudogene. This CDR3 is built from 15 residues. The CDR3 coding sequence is TGTGCCAGCAGCAAAGCGGGGGGACATATGACTGAAGCTTTCTTT. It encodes CASSKAGGHMTEAFF.

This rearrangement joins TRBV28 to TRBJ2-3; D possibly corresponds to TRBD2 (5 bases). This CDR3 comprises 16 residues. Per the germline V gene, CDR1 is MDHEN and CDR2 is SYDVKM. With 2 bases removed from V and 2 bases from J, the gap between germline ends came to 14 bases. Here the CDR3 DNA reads TGTGCCAGCAGTTTAGACGGGATCGACCCCACAGATACGCAGTATTTT. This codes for CASSLDGIDPTDTQYF.

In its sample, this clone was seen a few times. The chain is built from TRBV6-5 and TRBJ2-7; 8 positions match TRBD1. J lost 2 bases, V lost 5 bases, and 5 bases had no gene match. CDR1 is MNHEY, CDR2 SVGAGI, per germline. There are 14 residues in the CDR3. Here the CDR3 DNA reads TGTGCCAGCAGTCAAGACAGGGGTCCCTACGAGCAGTACTTC. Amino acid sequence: CASSQDRGPYEQYF.

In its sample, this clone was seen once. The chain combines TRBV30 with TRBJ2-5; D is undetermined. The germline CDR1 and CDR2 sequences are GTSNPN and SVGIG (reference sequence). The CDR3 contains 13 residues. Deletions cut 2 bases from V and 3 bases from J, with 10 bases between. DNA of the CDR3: TGTGCCTGGAGTTGGGCGGCCGAAGAGACCCAGTACTTC. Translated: CAWSWAAEETQYF.

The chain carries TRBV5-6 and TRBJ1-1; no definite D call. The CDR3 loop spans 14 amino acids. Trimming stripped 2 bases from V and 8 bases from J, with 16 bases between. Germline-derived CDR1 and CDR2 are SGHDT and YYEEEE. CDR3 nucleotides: TGTGCCAGCAGCTTTTTGAGCGGCTATCAAGAAGCTTTCTTT. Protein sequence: CASSFLSGYQEAFF.

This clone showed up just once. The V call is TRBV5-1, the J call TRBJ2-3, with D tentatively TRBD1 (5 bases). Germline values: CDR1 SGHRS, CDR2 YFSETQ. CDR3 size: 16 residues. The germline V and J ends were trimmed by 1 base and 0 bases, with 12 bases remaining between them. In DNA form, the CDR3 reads TGCGCCAGCAGCTTGCCAGGGCCCCCGAGCACAGATACGCAGTATTTT. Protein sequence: CASSLPGPPSTDTQYF.

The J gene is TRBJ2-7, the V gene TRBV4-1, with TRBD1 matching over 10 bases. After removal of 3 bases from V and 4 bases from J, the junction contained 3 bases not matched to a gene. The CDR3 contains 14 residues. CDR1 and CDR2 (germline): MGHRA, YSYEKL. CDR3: CASSHGTGEYEQYF. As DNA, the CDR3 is TGCGCCAGCAGCCACGGGACAGGGGAGTACGAGCAGTACTTC.

The DNA of the CDR3 is TGTGCCAGCAGCTTAGTACTGGGGGCCAACGTCCTGACTTTC. It yields the protein CASSLVLGANVLTF. The rearrangement uses TRBV11-2 and TRBJ2-6; no clear D. V lost 1 base and J 4 bases, leaving 5 bases between the germline ends. The CDR3 is 14 amino acids. CDR1 and CDR2 (germline): SGHAT, FQNNGV.